The 21 T cell receptor beta chains listed next were all sequenced from one sample in a study of blood T cell repertoires in COVID-19. The method was immunoSEQ multiplex PCR; TCRdb's version includes in-frame clones alone and lacks a portion of them. Of 45,000 to 50,000 clones listed, 65% to 90% are singletons. Sequencing was performed on peripheral blood. These TCRs come from an elderly woman with COVID-19, enrolled during active disease.

This sequence joins TRBV7-2 and TRBJ2-3; the match to TRBD2 covers 12 bases. This CDR3 contains 16 residues. The ends lost 4 bases at V and 8 bases at J; junction bases unmatched: 10. CDR1 is SGHTA and CDR2 is FQGNSA in the germline V gene. As DNA, the CDR3 is TGTGCCAGCAGCTCGACTAGCGGGAGCCCCCAGAGTACGCAGTATTTT. This gives the protein CASSSTSGSPQSTQYF. Drawing the rest from reference TRBV7-2 and TRBJ2-3, the complete variable domain is GAGVSQSPSNKVTEKGKDVELRCDPISGHTALYWYRQSLGQGLEFLIYFQGNSAPDKSGLPSDRFSAERTGGSVSTLTIQRTQQEDSAVYLCASSSTSGSPQSTQYFGPGTRLTVL.

The chain uses TRBV23-1 and TRBJ1-6; no clear D. TRBV23-1 is marked as an open reading frame, function uncertain. Trimming left V 9 bases short and J 5 bases short, with 14 bases between. The CDR3 spans 14 residues. The CDR3 loop reads CASLDGNNNSPLHF. In nucleotides, the CDR3 is TGCGCCAGTCTGGACGGGAACAATAATTCACCCCTCCACTTT.

J is TRBJ1-2 and V is TRBV5-5, with D perhaps matching TRBD1 (5 bases). The V end lost 0 bases, the J end lost 4 bases, and 13 bases lay between the germline ends. Per germline, CDR1 SGHKS and CDR2 YYEKEE (reference sequence). The CDR3 runs 15 residues. The CDR3 DNA sequence: TGTGCCAGCAGCTTGGAAGGGGCGGTTCTCTATGGCTACACCTTC. It encodes CASSLEGAVLYGYTF.

This clone was observed a few times. CDR3 DNA sequence: TGTGCCAGCAGCCCACAGGGGGCGTCAGATACGCAGTATTTT. This codes for CASSPQGASDTQYF. The V gene is TRBV7-8, the J gene TRBJ2-3, with 9 nucleotides matching TRBD1. Germline loops: CDR1 SGHVS, CDR2 FQNEAQ. This CDR3 spans 14 amino acids. Trimming at V came to 5 bases and at J to 4 bases, leaving 4 bases not matched to a gene. Full variable domain (remainder filled in from reference TRBV7-8 and TRBJ2-3): GAGVSQSPRYKVAKRGQDVALRCDPISGHVSLFWYQQALGQGPEFLTYFQNEAQLDKSGLPSDRFFAERPEGSVSTLKIQRTQQEDSAVYLCASSPQGASDTQYFGPGTRLTVL.

This sequence joins TRBV27 and TRBJ1-1; 7 nucleotides align to TRBD1. Trimming took 4 bases from V and 5 from J; bases not matched to a gene: 10. Germline CDR1 MNHEY, CDR2 SMNVEV (reference sequence). This CDR3 region has 15 residues. As DNA, the CDR3 is TGTGCCAGCAGTTCGCCCCGACAGGGATATACTGAAGCTTTCTTT. The encoded protein is CASSSPRQGYTEAFF.

Here the CDR3 DNA reads TGTGCCAGCTCACCAGGTGTTAGGGCGGGCACTGAAGCTTTCTTT. Translating gives CASSPGVRAGTEAFF. V and J are TRBV18 and TRBJ1-1; D call uncertain. V lost 2 bases and J 4 bases, leaving 14 bases between the germline ends. The germline V gene encodes CDR1 KGHSH and CDR2 LQKENI. CDR3 length equals 15 residues.

The chain carries TRBV24-1 and TRBJ1-5; 8 bases match TRBD1. The germline CDR1 and CDR2 sequences are KGHDR and SFDVKD. The CDR3 length is 15 residues. V was clipped by 3 bases and J by 2 bases; unmatched bases: 2. The CDR3 sequence is CATSDPGQGNQPQHF. CDR3 coding DNA: TGTGCCACCAGTGATCCGGGACAGGGCAATCAGCCCCAGCATTTT.

This chain uses TRBV18 with TRBJ1-3; D is undetermined. Germline CDR1 KGHSH, CDR2 LQKENI. Trimming removed 4 bases from V and 4 bases from J, with 14 bases in between. The CDR3 consists of 15 residues. CDR3 sequence: CASSQDTQQGNTIYF. The DNA for the CDR3 is TGTGCCAGCTCACAAGACACCCAGCAAGGAAACACCATATATTTT.

This chain connects TRBV5-1 to TRBJ1-2, with 7 bases lining up with TRBD1. Trimming took 4 bases from V and 8 from J; bases not matched to a gene: 14. The CDR3 covers 15 residues. Germline CDR1 reads SGHRS; CDR2 reads YFSETQ. CDR3 loop: CASSPSYRGSRGYTF. As DNA, the CDR3 is TGCGCCAGCAGCCCATCATACAGGGGCTCGCGAGGCTACACCTTC. The full variable domain, its missing parts supplied by reference TRBV5-1 and TRBJ1-2, is KAGVTQTPRYLIKTRGQQVTLSCSPISGHRSVSWYQQTPGQGLQFLFEYFSETQRNKGNFPGRFSGRQFSNSRSEMNVSTLELGDSALYLCASSPSYRGSRGYTFGSGTRLTVV.

The V call is TRBV5-1, the J call TRBJ1-4, with 8 bases fitting TRBD1. This CDR3 comprises 15 residues. J was trimmed by 5 bases and V by 5 bases; bases with no gene match: 8. CDR1 and CDR2 (germline): SGHRS, YFSETQ. CDR3 bases: TGCGCCAGCAGTTCCGAGGGACAGGTCAATGAAAAACTGTTTTTT. Protein: CASSSEGQVNEKLFF.

The gene calls are TRBV9 and TRBJ2-1; 7 bases match TRBD1. The CDR3 has 13 amino acids. The J segment lost 5 bases and the V segment lost 6 bases, leaving 5 bases of the junction unmatched. The germline CDR1 and CDR2 sequences are SGDLS and YYNGEE. CDR3 DNA sequence: TGTGCCAGCACTAGGGGGCGAGACAATGAGCAGTTCTTC. Its translation: CASTRGRDNEQFF. Drawing the rest from reference TRBV9 and TRBJ2-1, the complete variable domain is DSGVTQTPKHLITATGQRVTLRCSPRSGDLSVYWYQQSLDQGLQFLIQYYNGEERAKGNILERFSAQQFPDLHSELNLSSLELGDSALYFCASTRGRDNEQFFGPGTRLTVL.

The chain combines TRBV28 with TRBJ2-7, with 7 bases matching TRBD2. Germline assignment: CDR1 MDHEN and CDR2 SYDVKM. After removal of 4 bases from V and 4 bases from J, the junction contained 7 bases not matched to a gene. The CDR3 spans 14 residues. In DNA form, the CDR3 reads TGTGCCAGCAGTTCTAGCGGACCCCCGTACGAGCAGTACTTC. This codes for CASSSSGPPYEQYF.

This clone has just a few counts. The gene calls are TRBV5-1 and TRBJ2-7, with a weak D call TRBD1 (6 bases). The CDR3 runs 13 residues. In germline, CDR1 is SGHRS, CDR2 YFSETQ. Deletions cut 1 base from V and 3 bases from J, with 8 bases between. The DNA for the CDR3 is TGCGCCAGCAGCTTGACAGGGAACTACGAGCAGTACTTC. Translating it yields CASSLTGNYEQYF.

The CDR3 sequence is CASSPPDSSYEQYF. CDR3 coding DNA: TGTGCCAGCTCACCACCGGACAGCTCCTACGAGCAGTACTTC. The chain uses TRBV18 and TRBJ2-7; D is perhaps TRBD1 (6 bases). V dropped 0 bases and J dropped 0 bases, with 6 bases sitting between them. The V gene's germline CDR1 is KGHSH and CDR2 LQKENI. This CDR3 spans 14 amino acids.

CDR3 coding DNA: TGTGCCAGTAGTATAGAGGGACAGGGCGCCACTGAAGCTTTCTTT. It is translated as CASSIEGQGATEAFF. The chain is built from TRBV19 and TRBJ1-1, with 9 bases lining up with TRBD1. The V segment lost 0 bases and the J segment 4 bases; nucleotides outside the gene matches: 3. CDR1 is LNHDA and CDR2 is SQIVND in the germline V gene (reference sequence). This CDR3 is built from 15 residues.

This chain connects TRBV28 to TRBJ2-2, with 7 bases lining up with TRBD1. V was clipped by 7 bases and J by 4 bases; unmatched bases: 12. The CDR3 is made up of 16 amino acids. CDR1 and CDR2 from the germline V gene are MDHEN and SYDVKM. CDR3 nucleotide sequence: TGTGCCAGCACCTCATGGTCGGACAGGAGCACCGGGGAGCTGTTTTTT. Translation gives CASTSWSDRSTGELFF.

This clone was recorded once. The V call is TRBV6-4, the J call TRBJ1-4; D not certain. Germline-derived CDR1 and CDR2 are MRHNA and SNTAGT. CDR3 size: 13 residues. The germline V and J ends were trimmed by 6 bases and 8 bases, with 13 bases remaining between them. CDR3 nucleotides: TGTGCCAGCAGGATGGATGGAGCGGAAAAACTGTTTTTT. This translates into CASRMDGAEKLFF.

In its sample, this clone was seen a few times. CDR3 sequence reads: CASSQPQWGGRTGELFF. The CDR3 DNA follows: TGTGCCAGCAGCCAGCCCCAGTGGGGCGGTAGGACCGGGGAGCTGTTTTTT. The chain joins TRBV3-1 (or the pseudogene TRBV3-2) to TRBJ2-2; D is perhaps TRBD1 (5 bases). V shed 3 bases and J shed 5 bases, with 19 bases lying between them. This CDR3 comprises 17 residues. Germline CDR1 reads LGHDT; CDR2 reads YNNKEL (reference sequence).

V is TRBV5-6 and J is TRBJ1-4; tentative D call: TRBD1 (6 bases). The CDR3 is 16 residues long. Trimming shortened V by 2 bases and J by 3 bases, and 14 bases separated the two germline ends. Germline V gene sequence: CDR1 SGHDT, CDR2 YYEEEE. CDR3 coding DNA: TGTGCCAGCAGCTTTACAGGGCGTGGGGCTAATGAAAAACTGTTTTTT. It encodes CASSFTGRGANEKLFF.

The rearrangement joins TRBV11-2 to TRBJ2-3; a weak D match, TRBD2 (6 bases). Trimming stripped 2 bases from V and 5 bases from J, with 14 bases between. Germline V gives CDR1 SGHAT, CDR2 FQNNGV. The CDR3 consists of 15 residues. The CDR3: CASSLLVGGQDTQYF. The CDR3 region has the DNA TGTGCCAGCAGCTTATTGGTGGGAGGACAAGATACGCAGTATTTT.

The V call is TRBV7-9, the J call TRBJ1-1, with 9 bases aligning to TRBD1. From germline, CDR1 is SEHNR and CDR2 FQNEAQ (reference sequence). The junction had 5 bases not matched to a gene; V was cut back by 5 bases and J by 4 bases. This CDR3 region has 14 residues. The CDR3 sequence is CASSLETGGTEAFF. CDR3 DNA: TGTGCCAGCAGCCTAGAGACAGGGGGCACTGAAGCTTTCTTT.